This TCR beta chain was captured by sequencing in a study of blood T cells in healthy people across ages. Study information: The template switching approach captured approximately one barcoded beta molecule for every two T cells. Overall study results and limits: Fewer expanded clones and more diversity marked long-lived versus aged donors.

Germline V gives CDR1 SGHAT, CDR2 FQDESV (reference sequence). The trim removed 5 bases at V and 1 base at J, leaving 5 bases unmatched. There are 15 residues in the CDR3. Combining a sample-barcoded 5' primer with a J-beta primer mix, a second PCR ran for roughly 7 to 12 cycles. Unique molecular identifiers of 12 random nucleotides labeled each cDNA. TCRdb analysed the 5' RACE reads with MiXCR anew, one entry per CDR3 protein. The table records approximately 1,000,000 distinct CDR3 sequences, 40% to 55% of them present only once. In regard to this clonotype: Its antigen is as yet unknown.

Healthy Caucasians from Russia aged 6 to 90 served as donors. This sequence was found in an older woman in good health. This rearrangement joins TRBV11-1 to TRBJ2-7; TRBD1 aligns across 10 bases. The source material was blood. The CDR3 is CASSQGTGASYEQYF. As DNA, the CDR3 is TGTGCCAGCAGCCAAGGGACAGGGGCGTCCTACGAGCAGTACTTC.